This T cell receptor beta chain was retrieved from a study of cytomegalovirus exposure and HLA in healthy donors (dated by TCRdb to about 2017). Notes on the research overall: According to a later analysis, the 120 validation repertoires were produced on the same platform as the roughly 720 repertoires of the first cohort. The aim of the study was to test whether cataloging public T cell receptors could identify signatures of past pathogen exposure. A separate validation cohort of roughly 130 different subjects was used in addition to the approximately 700-subject first cohort. The study combined high-throughput TCR immunosequencing, statistical association of individual TCRs with disease status, and machine learning to predict cytomegalovirus infection status. Beyond this particular receptor, the publication reports: Most TCR sequences were observed very rarely across donors, whereas some public TCRs were present in many individuals. The classifier was reported to diagnose cytomegalovirus status with high specificity and sensitivity in both the original and validation cohorts. Of the cluster scores, approximately 95% were above 0 in a later analysis, which found that TCRs clustered in the first cohort also tended to co-occur in the approximately 130 validation repertoires. The study listed over 150 TCR beta chains as associated with cytomegalovirus. A later analysis lacked HLA typing for the validation cohort, so it scored co-occurrence in that cohort across all 130 or so repertoires. According to the authors, the approach could potentially be generalized to other disease states and immunological phenotypes. Three of the identified cytomegalovirus-associated TCR beta chains were confirmed in vitro to be specific for cytomegalovirus antigens.

This clone was seen just once. Its antigen is still unknown. The input lacks base qualities; no much larger clone sits a single base away. The donors were included in the validation cohort of 130 or so subjects, a group kept apart from the roughly 610-subject first cohort. Preparation of the library involved the immunoSEQ multiplex PCR assay. Turning to the authors' computational methods: A statistical classification framework was developed to diagnose cytomegalovirus status using the catalog of TCR beta chain sequences. The source is immuneACCESS, and TCRdb retained only in-frame sequences with V and J called. Part of the clones is not carried over; for the studies checked, unresolved V genes explain less than half of this, and the remainder is unexplained. V and J calls and clone size are copied from that table; D and trimming were computed from the DNA. For this sample there are 100,000 to 150,000 clones; roughly 90% appear just once. The ten largest clones represent 1.4% of the sample.

The receptor's source is a man aged 25-40 years in good health and CMV-seronegative. Specimen: PBMCs.

The CDR3 protein sequence reads: CAISESLAGGAETQYF. In nucleotides, the sequence is TGTGCCATCAGTGAGTCTCTAGCGGGAGGAGCAGAGACCCAGTACTTC. The V gene is TRBV10-3 and the J gene is TRBJ2-5, and 11 bases in between align with TRBD2. For this chain, trimming is 0 bases at the V end and 4 bases at the J end, and the number of junction bases without a gene match is 4. From the germline V gene, CDR1 is ENHRY and CDR2 is SYGVKD. The CDR3 covers 16 residues, taking in both the cysteine and the phenylalanine. Only CDR3 DNA is held: 48 bases, read in frame from base 1.